The 24 T cell receptor beta chains in this list originate from one sample, sequenced in a study of CD8 T cells in Susac syndrome. Reverse transcription of roughly 0.5 to 1 ug RNA was carried out with random hexamers. Via MiXCR, TCRdb re-called the immunoSEQ multiplex PCR reads, giving one row per CDR3 protein. The data show roughly 80,000 distinct CDR3 sequences, roughly 94% seen once. The material sequenced was CD8+ T cells from PBMCs. The receptors originated from a human donor with Susac syndrome.

V gene TRBV7-9 combines with J gene TRBJ2-7, with TRBD2 matching 13 bases. Germline CDR1 and CDR2: SEHNR and FQNEAQ (reference sequence). V dropped 2 bases and J dropped 0; count of bases not matched to a gene: 1. The CDR3 consists of 16 residues. The CDR3 loop reads CASSLRTSGSSYEQYF. The CDR3 DNA sequence: TGTGCCAGCAGCTTAAGGACTAGCGGGAGCTCCTACGAGCAGTACTTC.

V is TRBV29-1 and J is TRBJ2-3; D is perhaps TRBD1 or TRBD2 (6 bases each). The V end lost 3 bases, the J end lost 4 bases, and 14 bases lay between the germline ends. The V gene's germline CDR1 is SQVTM and CDR2 ANQGSEA. The CDR3 is made up of 14 amino acids. The DNA for the CDR3 is TGCAGCGTTGATGAGGGGGGCAACCCAGATACGCAGTATTTT. It translates to CSVDEGGNPDTQYF.

V gene TRBV9 combines with J gene TRBJ2-5, with 7 bases identical to TRBD2. Germline V gene sequence: CDR1 SGDLS, CDR2 YYNGEE. The CDR3 contains 17 residues. With 0 bases clipped from V and 5 bases from J, the junction kept 13 bases outside the gene matches. For the CDR3, the DNA is TGTGCCAGCAGCGTAGGCCCCTCGGGGGGTAGCAAGGAGACCCAGTACTTC. Translation: CASSVGPSGGSKETQYF. The complete variable domain, with remaining parts taken from reference TRBV9 and TRBJ2-5, reads DSGVTQTPKHLITATGQRVTLRCSPRSGDLSVYWYQQSLDQGLQFLIQYYNGEERAKGNILERFSAQQFPDLHSELNLSSLELGDSALYFCASSVGPSGGSKETQYFGPGTRLLVL.

CDR3 region: CASSDAYEQYF. In DNA form, the CDR3 reads TGTGCCAGCAGTGACGCCTACGAGCAGTACTTC. This chain connects TRBV27 to TRBJ2-7; D is ambiguous. This CDR3 has 11 residues. In germline, CDR1 is MNHEY, CDR2 SMNVEV (reference sequence). V was clipped by 5 bases and J by 2 bases, with 4 bases between them.

This clonotype was seen just once. The chain combines TRBV2 with TRBJ2-3; 7 nucleotides match TRBD1. CDR1 SNHLY and CDR2 FYNNEI come from the germline V gene. V lost 7 bases, J lost 0 bases, and 10 bases stayed unmatched. This CDR3 contains 16 residues. The CDR3 nucleotides read TGTGCCAGCACTGGGACAGCGATTACTAGCACAGATACGCAGTATTTT. Its protein is CASTGTAITSTDTQYF.

This chain connects TRBV5-1 to TRBJ1-1; TRBD1 matches at 8 bases. The CDR3 length is 17 residues. Per the germline V gene, CDR1 is SGHRS and CDR2 is YFSETQ. V lost 0 bases and J lost 2; bases outside the gene matches: 9. CDR3 residues: CASSLGQGSSSNTEAFF. DNA of the CDR3: TGCGCCAGCAGCTTGGGACAGGGGAGTTCGAGCAACACTGAAGCTTTCTTT.

This chain joins TRBV2 and TRBJ1-1; D perhaps matches TRBD1 (6 bases). Germline loops: CDR1 SNHLY, CDR2 FYNNEI. Trimming cost V 6 bases and J 9 bases, with 14 bases left between them. The CDR3 length is 12 residues. The CDR3 coding sequence is TGTGCCAGCAGGGATACCGGGACACAAGCTTTCTTT. Translated: CASRDTGTQAFF.

This chain connects TRBV28 to TRBJ2-5; TRBD1 agrees at 7 bases. V was clipped by 6 bases and J by 1 base; unmatched bases: 8. The CDR3 loop spans 15 amino acids. CDR1 and CDR2 from the germline V gene are MDHEN and SYDVKM. CDR3 coding DNA: TGTGCCAGCAGACACTCGGGACAGATCCAAGAGACCCAGTACTTC. Residues: CASRHSGQIQETQYF.

The rearrangement uses TRBV13 and TRBJ2-3; 9 positions agree with TRBD2. J gave up 4 bases and V 5 bases, and 4 bases lay outside the gene matches. Germline V lookup: CDR1 PRHDT, CDR2 FYEKMQ (reference sequence). This CDR3 has 14 residues. The CDR3 DNA sequence: TGTGCCAGCAGCCTTAAGCGGGGGGCAGATACGCAGTATTTT. The encoded protein is CASSLKRGADTQYF. The full variable domain, rest sourced from reference TRBV13 and TRBJ2-3, is AAGVIQSPRHLIKEKRETATLKCYPIPRHDTVYWYQQGPGQDPQFLISFYEKMQSDKGSIPDRFSAQQFSDYHSELNMSSLELGDSALYFCASSLKRGADTQYFGPGTRLTVL.

The chain uses TRBV7-9 and TRBJ2-2; D may be TRBD1 (7 bases). Germline V lookup: CDR1 SEHNR, CDR2 FQNEAQ (reference sequence). The CDR3 spans 16 residues. Deletions cut 5 bases from V and 7 bases from J, with 20 bases between. The CDR3: CASSPRTGPGGGELFF. DNA of the CDR3: TGTGCCAGCAGCCCACGGACAGGACCCGGGGGCGGGGAGCTGTTTTTT.

The gene calls are TRBV25-1 and TRBJ2-6; TRBD1 matches at 7 bases. The CDR3 extends over 17 amino acids. Germline-derived CDR1 and CDR2 are MGHDK and SYGVNS. V was clipped by 4 bases and J by 4 bases; unmatched bases: 10. CDR3 nucleotide sequence: TGTGCCAGCAGTGCGGGACAGAACCTAGGGGGGGCCAACGTCCTGACTTTC. Residues: CASSAGQNLGGANVLTF.

The V and J genes are TRBV11-2 and TRBJ1-1; tentatively, D is TRBD1 (5 bases). Trimming left V 5 bases short and J 4 bases short, with 17 bases between. Germline V gene sequence: CDR1 SGHAT, CDR2 FQNNGV. The CDR3 is 15 residues long. In nucleotides, the CDR3 is TGTGCCAGCAGCCCTAGAAAGGGGCTGAGCACTGAAGCTTTCTTT. This translates into CASSPRKGLSTEAFF.

The chain employs TRBV7-2 and TRBJ2-3; 9 bases are shared with TRBD2. Germline V lookup: CDR1 SGHTA, CDR2 FQGNSA. V trimming: 8 bases; J trimming: 6 bases; junction bases outside the gene matches: 9. This CDR3 contains 14 residues. DNA for the CDR3: TGTGCCAGCTCCGCGGGGGGGCTTTGGGATACGCAGTATTTT. Translating gives CASSAGGLWDTQYF.

V is TRBV12-3 or TRBV12-4 and J is TRBJ1-2; no definite D call. The CDR3 length is 12 residues. With 3 bases removed from V and 4 bases from J, the gap between germline ends came to 6 bases. CDR3 region: CASSLRGYGYTF. CDR3 coding DNA: TGTGCCAGCAGTTTGAGAGGCTATGGCTACACCTTC.

The V call is TRBV7-9, the J call TRBJ1-2, with D perhaps TRBD1 (6 bases). The germline CDR1 and CDR2 sequences are SEHNR and FQNEAQ (reference sequence). V was clipped by 3 bases and J by 8 bases, with 16 bases between them. The CDR3 covers 14 residues. CDR3 nucleotides: TGTGCCAGCAGCTTTTTCCTCGACGGGGGCGGCTACACCTTC. It encodes CASSFFLDGGGYTF. Full variable domain (outside the CDR3, taken from reference TRBV7-9 and TRBJ1-2): DTGVSQNPRHKITKRGQNVTFRCDPISEHNRLYWYRQTLGQGPEFLTYFQNEAQLEKSRLLSDRFSAERPKGSFSTLEIQRTEQGDSAMYLCASSFFLDGGGYTFGSGTRLTVV.

The table lists this clonotype with a count of one. The chain links TRBV20-1 to TRBJ2-1; 13 bases are shared with TRBD2. CDR1 DFQATT and CDR2 SNEGSKA come from the germline V gene (reference sequence). V dropped 0 bases and J dropped 4; count of bases not matched to a gene: 6. There are 17 residues in the CDR3. The chain's CDR3 is CSARDRRLAGGYNEQFF. CDR3 nucleotide sequence: TGCAGTGCTAGAGATCGCAGACTAGCGGGGGGATACAATGAGCAGTTCTTC.

The chain employs TRBV6-6 and TRBJ2-5; TRBD2 agrees at 11 bases. The CDR3 loop spans 13 amino acids. Unmatched junction bases numbered 10, after V lost 10 bases and J lost 9 bases. The germline CDR1 and CDR2 sequences are MNHNY and SVGAGI (reference sequence). The CDR3: CATLSSGGASQYF. The CDR3 nucleotides read TGTGCCACCTTGAGTAGCGGGGGGGCCTCCCAGTACTTC.

This rearrangement joins TRBV7-8 to TRBJ2-1; D is uncertain. The V gene's germline CDR1 is SGHVS and CDR2 FQNEAQ. This CDR3 contains 14 residues. Trimming shortened V by 7 bases and J by 0 bases, and 10 bases separated the two germline ends. CDR3: CASNSLSSYNEQFF. CDR3 DNA sequence: TGTGCCAGCAATTCCTTGAGCTCCTACAATGAGCAGTTCTTC. Combining the CDR3 with reference TRBV7-8 and TRBJ2-1 gives the whole variable domain GAGVSQSPRYKVAKRGQDVALRCDPISGHVSLFWYQQALGQGPEFLTYFQNEAQLDKSGLPSDRFFAERPEGSVSTLKIQRTQQEDSAVYLCASNSLSSYNEQFFGPGTRLTVL.

This clonotype appeared a single time. The V and J genes are TRBV9 and TRBJ2-5, with 9 bases aligning to TRBD2. In germline, CDR1 is SGDLS, CDR2 YYNGEE. With 1 base clipped from V and 5 bases from J, the junction kept 6 bases outside the gene matches. The CDR3 contains 15 residues. The CDR3 loop reads CASSVNAGGLETQYF. For the CDR3, the DNA is TGTGCCAGCAGCGTAAATGCGGGGGGGCTGGAGACCCAGTACTTC.

The rearrangement links TRBV2 to TRBJ2-3; TRBD1 might be the D (5 bases). The length of the CDR3 is 13 residues. From germline, CDR1 is SNHLY and CDR2 FYNNEI. Trimming shortened V by 4 bases and J by 4 bases, and 9 bases separated the two germline ends. The CDR3 region is CASSAQGPDTQYF. For the CDR3, the DNA is TGTGCCAGCAGTGCCCAGGGCCCAGATACGCAGTATTTT.

The V and J genes are TRBV9 and TRBJ2-3; D might be TRBD1 (6 bases). V lost 4 bases and J 2 bases, leaving 17 bases between the germline ends. Germline CDR1 and CDR2: SGDLS and YYNGEE. The CDR3 has 16 amino acids. CDR3 residues: CASSPSQGWITDTQYF. The DNA of the CDR3 is TGTGCCAGCAGCCCCTCTCAGGGGTGGATCACAGATACGCAGTATTTT.

The chain is built from TRBV11-2 and TRBJ2-5; 7 bases line up with TRBD1. This CDR3 has 16 amino acids. From germline, CDR1 is SGHAT and CDR2 FQNNGV. V shed 4 bases, J shed 4 bases, and the junction held 12 bases outside the gene matches. Here the CDR3 DNA reads TGTGCCAGCAGCTCCTACCCGACAGGGATGGGAGAGACCCAGTACTTC. It encodes CASSSYPTGMGETQYF.

The rearrangement uses TRBV27 and TRBJ2-3, with D possibly TRBD2 on 7 matching bases. The CDR3 runs to 14 residues. Germline values: CDR1 MNHEY, CDR2 SMNVEV (reference sequence). V shed 3 bases and J shed 5 bases, with 12 bases lying between them. The CDR3 sequence: CASSFRGALDTQYF. As DNA, the CDR3 is TGTGCCAGCAGTTTTCGGGGGGCCTTAGATACGCAGTATTTT.

CDR3 sequence: CASSLIVGGRYEQYF. In DNA form, the CDR3 reads TGTGCCAGCAGCCTCATAGTAGGGGGGCGCTACGAGCAGTACTTC. V and J are TRBV3-1 and TRBJ2-7; tentatively, D is TRBD1 or TRBD2 (6 bases each). The CDR3 loop spans 15 amino acids. The germline gives CDR1 LGHDT, CDR2 YNNKEL (reference sequence). Trimming removed 4 bases at V and 3 bases at J, with 16 bases between.